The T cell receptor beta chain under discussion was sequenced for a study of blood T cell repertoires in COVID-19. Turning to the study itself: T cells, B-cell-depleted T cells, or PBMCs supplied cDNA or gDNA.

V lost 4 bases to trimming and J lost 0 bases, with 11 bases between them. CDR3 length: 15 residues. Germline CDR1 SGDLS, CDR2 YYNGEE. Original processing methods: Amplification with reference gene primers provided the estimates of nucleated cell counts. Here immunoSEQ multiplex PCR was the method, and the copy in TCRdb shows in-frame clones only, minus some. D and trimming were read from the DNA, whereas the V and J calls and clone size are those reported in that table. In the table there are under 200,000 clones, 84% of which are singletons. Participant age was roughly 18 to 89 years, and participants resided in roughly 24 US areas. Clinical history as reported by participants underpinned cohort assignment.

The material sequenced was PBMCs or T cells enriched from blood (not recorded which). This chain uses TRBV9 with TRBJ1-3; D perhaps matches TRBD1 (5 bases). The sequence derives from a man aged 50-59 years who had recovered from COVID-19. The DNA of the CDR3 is TGTGCCAGCAGCCCCCGGCAGGGCTCTGGAAACACCATATATTTT. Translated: CASSPRQGSGNTIYF.